This T cell receptor beta chain was sequenced during a study of T cells in Graves' hyperthyroidism and ophthalmopathy (dated by TCRdb to between 2018 and 2020). In terms of the full investigation: Peripheral blood was collected at initial diagnosis, before any treatment. In several Graves' hyperthyroidism patients, the study also compared T-cell repertoires from thyroid tissue with T-cell repertoires from blood. TCR V-J signatures able to tell the groups apart were searched for in a discovery cohort of 95 or so patients, of whom 43 had Graves' ophthalmopathy and 55 to 65 had stable Graves' hyperthyroidism. The paper describes TCR Vbeta CDR3 sequencing of 140 or so peripheral blood samples, made up of 43 ophthalmopathy patients, roughly 80 hyperthyroidism patients and roughly 17 progressor patients. After sampling, hyperthyroidism patients received methimazole starting at 30 mg daily, and ophthalmopathy patients received high-dose intravenous methylprednisolone. For training and testing, the 80 to 100 patients in the discovery cohort were randomly divided in a 7:3 ratio. Prospective prediction of ophthalmopathy was tested in an independent validation cohort consisting of some 20 hyperthyroidism patients and around 16 patients who later progressed to ophthalmopathy.

From the cysteine through the phenylalanine, the CDR3 covers 15 amino acids. Just CDR3 DNA is preserved here, 45 bases in frame from base 1. Looking up the germline V gene yields CDR1 SGHVS and CDR2 FQNEAQ. Cut back by 3 bases and 3 bases, the V and J ends lie 14 bases apart. The TCR beta CDR3 regions were amplified from the RNA transcripts. The first round of RT-PCR for the TCR CDR3 was performed with the HTBI primer set and the Qiagen OneStep RT-PCR kit. A second multiplex PCR round built the libraries, followed by size selection and purification. Sequencing of the libraries was done on an Illumina HiSeq2000 using paired-end 100 bp reads. On the study's bioinformatics: Raw data were processed with SOAPnuke, discarding reads with adapters, uncalled bases, mean Phred below 15, or no exact constant-primer or identifier match. COPE v1.2.5 was used to merge high-quality paired reads, and clonotypes were defined as unique nucleotide sequences. MiTCR v1.1 was used to align clonotypes to the IMGT TRBV, TRBD and TRBJ reference segments. Analysis was restricted to V-J combinations with a frequency above 0.0001, which covered 98% to 99.2% of repertoires. A TCS score was defined as the ratio between F50 (clonal expansion) and ExV (chaos), using BLOSUM62-based TCRdist between CDR3 peptides within each V-J. Welch's t-statistics and random forest reduced just over 500 V-J features to roughly 13, which were used in a naive Bayes classifier (R e1071). TCRdb ran its own pipeline on the public reads, namely fastp trimming at Q25 and MiXCR clone calling, and kept in-frame beta chains. One record per CDR3 amino acid sequence lists the most common genes and DNA. TCRdb, not the authors, supplied the V and J calls. The sample table records 500,000 to 550,000 distinct CDR3 sequences; roughly 21% of these occur just once. The ten largest make up around 50% of the sample.

Summary of the overall study and its limitations: In cross-validation, a model built on a 13 V-J signature told ophthalmopathy apart from stable hyperthyroidism with less than 90% sensitivity and roughly 81% specificity, and in testing the same model reached 80%/75%. During validation, the model predicted progression to ophthalmopathy a median of about 6.3 months ahead of onset, with around 65% sensitivity and roughly 75% specificity. Most expanded thyroid clonotypes (frequency above 0.001) were also detected in blood, suggesting blood repertoires may reflect thyroid immune responses. No statistical method was used to set the sample size in advance, and investigators knew the group allocation.

This clonotype was recorded at least ten times. Which antigen it targets is not known. One base away there is no much larger clone; base qualities are not given. In the ophthalmopathy patients, disease was moderately to severely active, with a Clinical Activity Score of 3 or more, a NOSPECS grade of 4 or more, and a duration of less than 3 months. Any patient with an uncontrolled infection, another autoimmune disease, pregnancy or lactation was excluded. Diagnoses were based on clinical symptoms, serum thyroxine and TRAb, thyroid ultrasound and orbital computed tomography. PBMCs were isolated from roughly 10 ml of fresh peripheral blood by Ficoll-Paque density gradient centrifugation. Total RNA was extracted with Trizol reagent, and quality was checked on an Agilent 2100 Bioanalyzer.

This sequence uses TRBV7-8 and TRBJ2-5, and TRBD2 may be the D gene, going by 6 matching bases. This receptor was obtained from a man aged 35 to 55 with Graves' ophthalmopathy. The sequenced material came from blood. The nucleotides read TGTGCCAGCAGCTTCCAGGTGCGGGGAGAAGAGACCCAGTACTTC. The translation is CASSFQVRGEETQYF.